This T cell receptor beta chain was obtained from a study of T-cell memory formation after mild COVID-19. Study-wide findings and caveats: Unconfirmed was the SARS-CoV-2 specificity of second-wave clones that peaked on day 37. Clones contracting day 15 to 85 were balanced CD4/CD8; later expanders leaned CD4+.

The CDR3 sequence is 13 residues long. CDR1 is SEHNR, CDR2 FQNEAQ, per germline (reference sequence). V was clipped by 0 bases and J by 7 bases, with 7 bases between them. TCRdb used MiXCR to reprocess the 5' RACE reads, holding one entry per CDR3 protein. The data hold roughly 280,000 distinct CDR3 sequences, with approximately 7.6% observed a single time. This clonotype was seen many times. What it binds is not known. This sequence joins TRBV7-9 and TRBJ2-1; no reliable D call. The sequenced material came from PBMCs or a T cell subset sorted from them (not recorded which). This TCR derives from a man aged 18 to 29 who had mild COVID-19 (a few samples of this study predate the infection). Cell type and time point are not known. The CDR3, as DNA: TGTGCCAGCAGCTTAGCGTCCGGAAATGAGCAGTTCTTC. Its translation is CASSLASGNEQFF.